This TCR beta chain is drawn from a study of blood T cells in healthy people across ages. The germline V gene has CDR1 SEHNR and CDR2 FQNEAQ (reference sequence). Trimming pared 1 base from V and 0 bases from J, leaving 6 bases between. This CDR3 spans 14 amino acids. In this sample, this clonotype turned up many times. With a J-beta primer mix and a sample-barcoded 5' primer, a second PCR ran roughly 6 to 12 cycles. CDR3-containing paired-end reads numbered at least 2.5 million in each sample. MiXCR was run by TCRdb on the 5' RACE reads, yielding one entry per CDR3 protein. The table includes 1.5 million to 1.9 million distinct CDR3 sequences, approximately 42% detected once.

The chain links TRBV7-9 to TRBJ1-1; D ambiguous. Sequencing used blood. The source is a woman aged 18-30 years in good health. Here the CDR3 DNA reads TGTGCCAGCAGCTTAGTGGGAGTGAACACTGAAGCTTTCTTT. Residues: CASSLVGVNTEAFF. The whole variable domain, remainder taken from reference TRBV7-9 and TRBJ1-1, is DTGVSQNPRHKITKRGQNVTFRCDPISEHNRLYWYRQTLGQGPEFLTYFQNEAQLEKSRLLSDRFSAERPKGSFSTLEIQRTEQGDSAMYLCASSLVGVNTEAFFGQGTRLTVV.